This T cell receptor beta chain was documented in a study of spatial heterogeneity in lung cancer. The overall study: Consistently, beta-chain sequences turned up in larger numbers than alpha-chain sequences did.

Germline V gene data show CDR1 as SGHNT and CDR2 as YYREEE (reference sequence). Trimming at V came to 3 bases and at J to 1 base, leaving 5 bases not matched to a gene. There are 15 residues in the CDR3. TCRdb analysed the 5' RACE reads with MiXCR anew, one entry per CDR3 protein. The sample contains about 1,900 distinct CDR3 sequences, about 8.5% of which appear only once. Time point noted: sample taken at primary tumor resection. A total of about 73 untreated early-stage non-small cell lung cancer patients served as donors. This clonotype was seen a few times. The starting material was normal lung tissue next to the tumor, obtained at surgery. J is TRBJ1-1 and V is TRBV5-4, with TRBD1 matching over 8 bases. This sequence was found in a female donor with early-stage non-small cell lung cancer. CDR3 DNA sequence: TGTGCCAGCAGCTCTGGACAGGGATGGAACACTGAAGCTTTCTTT. This encodes CASSSGQGWNTEAFF.